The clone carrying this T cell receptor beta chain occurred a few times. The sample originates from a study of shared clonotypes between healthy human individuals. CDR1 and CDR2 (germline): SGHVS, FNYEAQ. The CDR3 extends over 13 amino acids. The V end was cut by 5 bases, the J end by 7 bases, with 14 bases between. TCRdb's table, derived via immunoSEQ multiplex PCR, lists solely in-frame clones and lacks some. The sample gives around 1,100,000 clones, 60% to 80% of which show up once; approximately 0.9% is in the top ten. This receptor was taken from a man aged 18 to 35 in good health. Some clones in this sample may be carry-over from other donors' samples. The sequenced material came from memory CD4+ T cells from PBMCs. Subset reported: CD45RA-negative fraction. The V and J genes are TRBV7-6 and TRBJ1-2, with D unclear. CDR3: CASSTPAGSGYTF. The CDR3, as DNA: TGTGCCAGCAGCACCCCCGCAGGCAGTGGCTACACCTTC.